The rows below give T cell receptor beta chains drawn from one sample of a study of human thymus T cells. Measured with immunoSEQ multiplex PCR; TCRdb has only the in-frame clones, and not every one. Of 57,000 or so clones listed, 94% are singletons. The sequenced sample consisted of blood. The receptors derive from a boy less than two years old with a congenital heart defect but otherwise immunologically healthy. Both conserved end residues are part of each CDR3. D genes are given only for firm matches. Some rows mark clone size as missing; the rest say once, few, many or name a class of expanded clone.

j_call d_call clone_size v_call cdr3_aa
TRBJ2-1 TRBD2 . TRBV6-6 CASTILAGALYNEQFF
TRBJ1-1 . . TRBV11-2 CASSYHMGPEAFF
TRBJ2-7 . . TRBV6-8 CASLRGHYLTYEQYF
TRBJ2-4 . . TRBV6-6 CASSYTPTAAKNIQYF
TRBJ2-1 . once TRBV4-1 CASSQHGLPTDEQFF
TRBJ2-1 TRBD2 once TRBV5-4 CASREGSYNEQFF
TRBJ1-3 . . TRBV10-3 CAIKEWGGSGNTIYF
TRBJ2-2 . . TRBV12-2 CASRASGGTNTGELFF
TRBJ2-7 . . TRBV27 CASSFIVGDGSYEQYF
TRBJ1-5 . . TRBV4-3 CASSQVWGRNQPQHF
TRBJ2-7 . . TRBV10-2 CASSSGIRLEQYF
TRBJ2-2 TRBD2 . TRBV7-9 CASTELAGGPTGELFF
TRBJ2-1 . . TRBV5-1 CASSLDSYNEQFF
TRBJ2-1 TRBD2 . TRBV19 CASSFLAGTYNEQFF
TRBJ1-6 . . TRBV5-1 CASRGNRGNSPLHF
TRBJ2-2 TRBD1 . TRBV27 CASSLDRGTGELFF
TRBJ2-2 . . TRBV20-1 CSATQTGELFF
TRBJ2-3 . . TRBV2 CASSPSTDTQYF
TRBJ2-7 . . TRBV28 CASSPADRRGSYEQYF
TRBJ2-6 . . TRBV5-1 CASSLTPYAGANVLTF
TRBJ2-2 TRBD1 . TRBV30 CAWSGTGGATGELFF
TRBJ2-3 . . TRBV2 CASSVLGSGDTQYF
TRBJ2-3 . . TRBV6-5 CASSQRQVDTQYF
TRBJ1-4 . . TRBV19 CASSAGTGKLFF
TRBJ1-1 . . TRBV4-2 CASSQDKNSYTEAFF
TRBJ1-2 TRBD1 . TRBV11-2 CASSLVGTGFAGYTF
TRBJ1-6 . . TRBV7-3 CASSFSYNSPLHF
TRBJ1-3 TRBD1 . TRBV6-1 CASSGDRGGSGNTIYF
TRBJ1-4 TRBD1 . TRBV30 CAWSIPGTANEKLFF
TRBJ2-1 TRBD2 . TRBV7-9 CASSLPQRGYNEQFF